The 9 T cell receptor beta chains below were found in one sample sequenced in a study of blood T cell repertoires in COVID-19. Data came from immunoSEQ multiplex PCR; TCRdb stores just in-frame clones and leaves some out. The sample records 95,000 or so clones, 84% being singletons. Sequenced material: peripheral blood. These receptors were obtained from a human donor in a cohort sampled during active COVID-19.

The chain carries TRBV19 and TRBJ1-2; 7 positions agree with TRBD1. CDR1 is LNHDA and CDR2 is SQIVND in the germline V gene (reference sequence). With 11 bases clipped from V and 0 bases from J, the junction kept 12 bases outside the gene matches. The CDR3 is 15 amino acids. DNA of the CDR3: TGTGCCGGGTTGACAGGGCACGATTCTAACTATGGCTACACCTTC. Its protein is CAGLTGHDSNYGYTF.

The CDR3 nucleotides read TGTGCCAGCAAGTCAACTGCGACAGATACGCAGTATTTT. It is translated as CASKSTATDTQYF. The V and J genes are TRBV28 and TRBJ2-3; D not resolved. Germline CDR1 and CDR2: MDHEN and SYDVKM. The CDR3 totals 13 residues. Deletions cut 7 bases from V and 3 bases from J, with 11 bases between.

The V call is TRBV7-9, the J call TRBJ2-3; 10 bases fit TRBD2. The CDR3 length is 16 residues. V dropped 5 bases and J dropped 4; count of bases not matched to a gene: 9. The V gene's germline CDR1 is SEHNR and CDR2 FQNEAQ (reference sequence). CDR3 nucleotides: TGTGCCAGCAGCAACGGACTAGCGGTGGTTGCAGATACGCAGTATTTT. It specifies CASSNGLAVVADTQYF.

V usage is TRBV19 and J usage is TRBJ2-1, with D perhaps matching TRBD2 (6 bases). CDR1 and CDR2 from the germline V gene are LNHDA and SQIVND (reference sequence). The V gene lost 1 base and the J gene lost 1 base, with 11 bases spanning the gap. The CDR3 is made up of 16 amino acids. CDR3: CASSIGGAGSYNEQFF. The CDR3 DNA reads TGTGCCAGTAGTATAGGCGGGGCGGGTTCCTACAATGAGCAGTTCTTC.

This chain uses TRBV7-9 with TRBJ2-1, with 7 bases fitting TRBD2. V lost 6 bases and J lost 1; bases outside the gene matches: 6. The CDR3 runs to 15 residues. Germline CDR1 and CDR2: SEHNR and FQNEAQ (reference sequence). CDR3 nucleotide sequence: TGTGCCAGCAGACAGGCTAGCGGTTCCTACAATGAGCAGTTCTTC. It is translated as CASRQASGSYNEQFF. The full variable domain, its missing parts supplied by reference TRBV7-9 and TRBJ2-1, is DTGVSQNPRHKITKRGQNVTFRCDPISEHNRLYWYRQTLGQGPEFLTYFQNEAQLEKSRLLSDRFSAERPKGSFSTLEIQRTEQGDSAMYLCASRQASGSYNEQFFGPGTRLTVL.

Regarding this clone: Other DNA sequences in the sample encode the same CDR3. This chain joins TRBV5-1 and TRBJ2-2, with TRBD2 matching over 11 bases. Germline values: CDR1 SGHRS, CDR2 YFSETQ. The CDR3 is 16 amino acids. V shed 1 base, J shed 4 bases, and the junction held 3 bases outside the gene matches. CDR3: CASSLLTSGGTGELFF. The CDR3 coding sequence is TGCGCCAGCAGCTTGTTAACTAGCGGGGGCACCGGGGAGCTGTTTTTT.

This sequence joins TRBV19 and TRBJ2-6, with D perhaps matching TRBD1 (6 bases). Germline V gives CDR1 LNHDA, CDR2 SQIVND (reference sequence). The CDR3 extends over 18 amino acids. Trimming shortened V by 5 bases and J by 0 bases, and 17 bases separated the two germline ends. The CDR3 loop reads CASSPRQEEISGANVLTF. Here the CDR3 DNA reads TGTGCCAGTAGTCCACGACAGGAAGAAATCTCTGGGGCCAACGTCCTGACTTTC.

The chain combines TRBV7-3 with TRBJ2-3; D gene ambiguous. The length of the CDR3 is 15 residues. CDR1 is SGHTA and CDR2 is FQGTGA in the germline V gene. Trimming took off 1 base at V and 0 bases at J, with 8 bases between the two ends. CDR3 amino acids: CASSLNSQSTDTQYF. The DNA of the CDR3 is TGTGCCAGCAGCTTAAACAGCCAGAGCACAGATACGCAGTATTTT.

The chain couples TRBV27 to TRBJ1-6; D not certain. V lost 3 bases, J lost 15 bases, and 12 bases lay in between. The germline CDR1 and CDR2 sequences are MNHEY and SMNVEV (reference sequence). The CDR3 consists of 12 residues. CDR3 sequence: CASSFRLPVLHF. The CDR3 DNA follows: TGTGCCAGCAGTTTCCGACTACCGGTCCTCCACTTT.